The clone carrying this T cell receptor beta chain was seen a few times. Its target is not known. V shed 5 bases and J shed 11 bases, with 15 bases lying between them. This CDR3 has 12 amino acids. CDR1 and CDR2 (germline): SNHLY, FYNNEI. A second PCR of 7 to 11 cycles used a sample-barcoded 5' primer and a J-beta primer mix. Each cDNA molecule was tagged by a template-switch adaptor that had 12 random nucleotides. TCRdb re-called the 5' RACE reads through MiXCR, storing one row per CDR3 protein. The sample carries some 880,000 distinct CDR3 sequences, 30% to 45% recorded once. The sample originates from a study of blood T cells in healthy people across ages. Study-level findings and limits: Bulk PBMC profiling left naive and antigen-experienced comparisons inconclusive. Possibly, changes in expanded clonotypes were confounded because donor CMV status was unknown.

Each donor gave 9.5 to 10 milliliters of peripheral blood. The sequencing sample was made of blood. This receptor was identified in a man aged 18 to 29 in good health. V is TRBV2 and J is TRBJ2-5; no firm D call. The CDR3 spells CASSTYERTQYF. The CDR3 DNA sequence: TGTGCCAGCAGTACCTACGAGAGGACGCAGTACTTC.